This TCR beta chain appears in the sequencing data of a study of shared clonotypes between healthy human individuals. The wider study: CD4 naive and memory got three plates each, CD8 naive two, CD8 memory one.

V was pared by 6 bases and J by 4 bases, with 9 bases between. Germline loops: CDR1 KGHSH, CDR2 LQKENI. CDR3 size: 12 residues. Concerning this clone itself: Antigen specificity is unknown.

An even split of each subset's genomic DNA across several immunoSEQ plates was performed. Using about 190 ng DNA, some 30,000 T cell genomes, the sorted-subset replicate PCRs were run. The protocol was immunoSEQ multiplex PCR, while the TCRdb copy is restricted to in-frame clones and leaves out a portion. The profile shows 2 million to 3 million clones, roughly 93% of them singletons. Overall study findings and caveats: Clonotypes shared by all four donors outscored non-shared clonotypes in generation probability.

V gene TRBV18 combines with J gene TRBJ1-2; no clear D gene. What was sequenced was naive CD4+ T cells from PBMCs. Stated subset: CD45RA+ positively selected. This TCR derives from a man aged 18 to 35 in good health. Some clones in this sample may be carry-over from other donors' samples. CDR3 region: CASSTSSYGYTF. The DNA of the CDR3 is TGTGCCAGCTCCACCAGCTCCTATGGCTACACCTTC.